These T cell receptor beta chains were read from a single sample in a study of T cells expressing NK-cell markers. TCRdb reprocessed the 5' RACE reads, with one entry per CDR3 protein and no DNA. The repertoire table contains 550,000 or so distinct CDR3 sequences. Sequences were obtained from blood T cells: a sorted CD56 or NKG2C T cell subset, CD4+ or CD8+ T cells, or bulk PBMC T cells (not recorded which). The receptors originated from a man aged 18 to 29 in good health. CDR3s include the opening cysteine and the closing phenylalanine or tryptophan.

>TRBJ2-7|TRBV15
CATSRVKGSGPYEQYF
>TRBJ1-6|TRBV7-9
CASSLDQGSYNSPLHF
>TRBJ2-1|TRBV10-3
CAISEGFLNNEQFF
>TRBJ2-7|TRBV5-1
CASNPGQGGEQYF
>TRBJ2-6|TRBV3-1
CASSLDKSKANVLTF
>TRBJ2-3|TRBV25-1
CASSEFNRGPTDGTDTQYF
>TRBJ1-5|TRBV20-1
CSARPGQPSRNQPQHF
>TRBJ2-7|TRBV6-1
CASTRERESYEQYF
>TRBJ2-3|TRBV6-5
CASSYSIYSDTDTQYF
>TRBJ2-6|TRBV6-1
CASSPRDRYDVLTF
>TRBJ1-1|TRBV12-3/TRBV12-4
CASSGPTGGTEAFF
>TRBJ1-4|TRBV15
CATSFGTGEGEKLFF
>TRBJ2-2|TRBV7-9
CASSLSRDLTGELFF
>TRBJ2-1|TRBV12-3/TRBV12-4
CASSSLTGRHEQFF
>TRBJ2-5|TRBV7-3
CASSEDLGQETQYF
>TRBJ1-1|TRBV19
CASTVTPPGTEAFF
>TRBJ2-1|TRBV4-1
CASSQEGGLNNEQFF
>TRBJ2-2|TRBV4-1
CASSQALEVAGELFF
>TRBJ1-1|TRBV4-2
CASSQDRTVNTEAFF
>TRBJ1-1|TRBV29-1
CSFQQGQALIAFF
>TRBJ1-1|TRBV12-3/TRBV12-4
CASSLTSGTGSGAFF
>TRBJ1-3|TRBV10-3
CASKGGPGNTIYF